This T cell receptor (beta chain) was retrieved from a study of regulatory dendritic cells for organ transplantation. Whole-study results and caveats: Regulatory dendritic cells appeared to expand memory CD8+ clones less than mature ones.

Memory T cells were CD45RO+, naive were CD45RA+, sorted by FACS. Assay used: immunoSEQ multiplex PCR; TCRdb lists only in-frame clones, some missing. The repertoire consists of tens of thousands of clones, with about 75% occurring once and the leading ten covering 2% to 2.5%. Germline V lookup: CDR1 MNHNS, CDR2 SASEGT. V was pared by 6 bases and J by 15 bases, with 11 bases of the junction left unmatched. This CDR3 region has 13 residues. Concerning this clone: Its antigen is as yet unknown.

The V call is TRBV6-1, the J call TRBJ2-2, with 9 bases fitting TRBD1. The source of this sequence is a human donor in good health. Sequenced input: memory CD4+ T cells from blood. Subset defined: CD45RO+ memory T cells. The CDR3 coding sequence is TGTGCCAGCAGAGGGACAGGGATCAGGATGATGTTTTTT. Protein product: CASRGTGIRMMFF.